This entry lists 25 T cell receptor beta chains sequenced from one sample in a study of blood T cell repertoires in COVID-19. Assay: immunoSEQ multiplex PCR; the TCRdb copy retains only in-frame clones and omits some. The sample holds 80,000 to 95,000 clones, 80% to 85% seen once. What was sequenced was peripheral blood. These receptors all stem from an elderly man with acute or convalescent COVID-19.

V gene TRBV6-6 combines with J gene TRBJ1-1, with no clear D. Looked up from germline, CDR1 is MNHNY and CDR2 is SVGAGI (reference sequence). The CDR3 covers 9 residues. V was pared by 8 bases and J by 11 bases, with 9 bases between. CDR3 in DNA: TGTGCCAGCGGAGCGGTGGCTTTCTTT. As protein: CASGAVAFF.

This chain connects TRBV28 to TRBJ1-1, with TRBD1 matching 10 bases. The J segment lost 6 bases and the V segment lost 6 bases, leaving 10 bases of the junction unmatched. CDR3 size: 15 residues. The germline gives CDR1 MDHEN, CDR2 SYDVKM. Written as DNA, the CDR3 is TGTGCCAGCAGGCTGACAGGGGGCTCAGGGCCTGAAGCTTTCTTT. This encodes CASRLTGGSGPEAFF.

This chain connects TRBV5-1 to TRBJ2-3; D remains unclear. Trimming pared 0 bases from V and 6 bases from J, leaving 11 bases between. The CDR3 extends over 14 amino acids. Germline loops: CDR1 SGHRS, CDR2 YFSETQ. CDR3 in amino acids: CASSLGASSDTQYF. CDR3 bases: TGCGCCAGCAGCTTGGGTGCTAGTAGTGATACGCAGTATTTT.

This chain connects TRBV5-5 to TRBJ2-7; unclear D gene. The CDR3 is made up of 13 amino acids. The germline gives CDR1 SGHKS, CDR2 YYEKEE (reference sequence). V was trimmed by 2 bases and J by 6 bases, leaving 12 bases between them. CDR3 residues: CASSLSSLGEQYF. DNA of the CDR3: TGTGCCAGCAGCTTAAGTTCTCTAGGCGAGCAGTACTTC.

The CDR3 spells CASSIGRGWASTDTQYF. DNA of the CDR3: TGTGCCAGTAGTATCGGCAGGGGGTGGGCTAGCACAGATACGCAGTATTTT. J is TRBJ2-3 and V is TRBV19; 7 nucleotides align to TRBD1. This CDR3 spans 17 amino acids. Looked up from germline, CDR1 is LNHDA and CDR2 is SQIVND (reference sequence). V lost 3 bases and J lost 0; bases outside the gene matches: 9.

This sequence joins TRBV29-1 and TRBJ1-1; no clear D gene. Germline loops: CDR1 SQVTM, CDR2 ANQGSEA. V was shortened by 2 bases and J by 1 base, with 8 bases between the two germline ends. The CDR3 runs to 13 residues. CDR3 nucleotide sequence: TGCAGCGTTGAATTTGTCGGGAACACTGAAGCTTTCTTT. Translating gives CSVEFVGNTEAFF. Full variable domain (missing parts from reference TRBV29-1 and TRBJ1-1): SAVISQKPSRDICQRGTSLTIQCQVDSQVTMMFWYRQQPGQSLTLIATANQGSEATYESGFVIDKFPISRPNLTFSTLTVSNMSPEDSSIYLCSVEFVGNTEAFFGQGTRLTVV.

In its sample, this clone was seen once. The CDR3 DNA sequence: TGTGCCAGCAGTTTGGAACAGGGAGATCTGTTTTTT. Protein product: CASSLEQGDLFF. The V call is TRBV12-3 or TRBV12-4, the J call TRBJ2-2, with D perhaps matching TRBD1 (6 bases). This CDR3 has 12 amino acids. V was trimmed by 3 bases and J by 14 bases, leaving 13 bases between them.

V and J are TRBV2 and TRBJ2-5, with a possible D match to TRBD1 (6 bases). The germline CDR1 and CDR2 sequences are SNHLY and FYNNEI. The CDR3 contains 15 residues. Trimming took 8 bases from V and 4 from J, leaving 20 bases between them. The CDR3 loop reads CASGRTAQIGETQYF. CDR3 sequence (DNA): TGTGCCAGCGGTCGGACAGCTCAGATCGGAGAGACCCAGTACTTC.

This clone was counted ten times or more. The rearrangement uses TRBV6-6 and TRBJ2-1; a weak D match, TRBD2 (6 bases). V dropped 7 bases and J dropped 7 bases, with 14 bases sitting between them. The CDR3 contains 13 residues. Germline V gives CDR1 MNHNY, CDR2 SVGAGI (reference sequence). The CDR3 reads CASTITGGNEQFF. CDR3 DNA: TGTGCCAGCACCATTACAGGAGGGAATGAGCAGTTCTTC.

V gene TRBV28 combines with J gene TRBJ1-6; 12 bases agree with TRBD1. The CDR3 is 21 residues long. CDR1 and CDR2 (germline): MDHEN, SYDVKM. Losses at the gene ends were 5 bases for V and 7 bases for J; bases not matched to a gene: 21. CDR3: CASSPRPVRDRGRLINSPLHF. The DNA for the CDR3 is TGTGCCAGCAGTCCACGGCCCGTCCGGGACAGGGGGCGGTTGATCAATTCACCCCTCCACTTT.

This clone occurred a few times. The V and J genes are TRBV20-1 and TRBJ1-3; possibly TRBD1 for D (6 bases). Germline loops: CDR1 DFQATT, CDR2 SNEGSKA (reference sequence). The V gene lost 3 bases and the J gene lost 7 bases, with 16 bases spanning the gap. The CDR3 runs to 14 residues. DNA of the CDR3: TGCAGTGCTAGTCACAGGGAAGGACGGAACACCATATATTTT. Its protein is CSASHREGRNTIYF.

The chain links TRBV7-3 to TRBJ1-5; 9 bases agree with TRBD1. The V and J ends lost 4 bases and 0 bases, in that order; junction bases with no gene match: 7. Germline V gene data show CDR1 as SGHTA and CDR2 as FQGTGA. The CDR3 has 17 residues. CDR3 bases: TGTGCCAGCAGCTCCACACAGGGGGCGGATAGCAATCAGCCCCAGCATTTT. Protein: CASSSTQGADSNQPQHF.

The chain carries TRBV28 and TRBJ1-5; the match to TRBD1 covers 7 bases. V lost 1 base and J lost 2; bases outside the gene matches: 2. The CDR3 loop spans 15 amino acids. Germline loops: CDR1 MDHEN, CDR2 SYDVKM. This CDR3 reads CASSLYGQGNQPQHF. The CDR3 DNA reads TGTGCCAGCAGTTTATATGGACAGGGCAATCAGCCCCAGCATTTT.

This clone was seen a handful of times. The J gene is TRBJ1-3, the V gene TRBV6-5; D is perhaps TRBD1 (5 bases). The CDR3 spans 14 residues. V lost 6 bases, J lost 4 bases, and 13 bases lay in between. The germline V gene has CDR1 MNHEY and CDR2 SVGAGI. DNA of the CDR3: TGTGCCAGCAGAAGCGGGACGCGAGGAAACACCATATATTTT. Protein: CASRSGTRGNTIYF.

J is TRBJ1-1 and V is TRBV5-5; 8 nucleotides agree with TRBD1. The CDR3 extends over 16 amino acids. Germline CDR1 SGHKS, CDR2 YYEKEE (reference sequence). With 0 bases clipped from V and 7 bases from J, the junction kept 11 bases outside the gene matches. The CDR3 DNA sequence: TGTGCCAGCAGCTTGGTGGGGACAGGACCACCCTATGAAGCTTTCTTT. Encoded protein: CASSLVGTGPPYEAFF.

The chain joins TRBV7-2 to TRBJ1-5, with 7 bases that match TRBD1. Germline V gene sequence: CDR1 SGHTA, CDR2 FQGNSA. This CDR3 has 15 amino acids. V gave up 3 bases and J gave up 3 bases; unmatched junction bases: 5. DNA for the CDR3: TGTGCCAGCAGCTTCCAGGGGGTCGCCAATCAGCCCCAGCATTTT. This translates into CASSFQGVANQPQHF.

The chain couples TRBV10-3 to TRBJ1-2, with 8 bases that match TRBD1. The CDR3 consists of 13 residues. With V trimmed by 4 bases and J by 11 bases, 9 bases remained unmatched. Germline lookup yields CDR1 ENHRY and CDR2 SYGVKD. The CDR3 protein is CAISAGVGQDYTF. CDR3 DNA sequence: TGTGCCATCAGTGCTGGTGTGGGACAGGATTACACCTTC.

The chain recombines TRBV7-3 with TRBJ2-2, with D uncertain. The CDR3 is 14 residues long. The germline gives CDR1 SGHTA, CDR2 FQGTGA. Trimming stripped 5 bases from V and 5 bases from J, with 12 bases between. CDR3 nucleotide sequence: TGTGCCAGCAGCAAAGTGGCCTTTACCGGGGAGCTGTTTTTT. Its translation: CASSKVAFTGELFF. The full variable domain, completed using reference TRBV7-3 and TRBJ2-2, is GAGVSQTPSNKVTEKGKYVELRCDPISGHTALYWYRQSLGQGPEFLIYFQGTGAADDSGLPNDRFFAVRPEGSVSTLKIQRTERGDSAVYLCASSKVAFTGELFFGEGSRLTVL.

This chain connects TRBV2 to TRBJ2-2; TRBD2 matches 7 bases. Germline CDR1 reads SNHLY; CDR2 reads FYNNEI. V shed 6 bases and J 6 bases; nucleotides not matched to a gene: 10. The CDR3 totals 15 residues. CDR3 DNA sequence: TGTGCCAGCAGGGCCGGGACTACGACGGCCGGGGAGCTGTTTTTT. This encodes CASRAGTTTAGELFF.

The gene calls are TRBV5-1 and TRBJ2-2, with a possible D match to TRBD2 (5 bases). Between the trimmed V and J ends, which lost 2 bases and 5 bases, there was a span of 19 bases. The CDR3 spans 17 residues. Per the germline V gene, CDR1 is SGHRS and CDR2 is YFSETQ. The CDR3 loop is CASSLNGVETGTGELFF. DNA of the CDR3: TGCGCCAGCAGCTTAAACGGGGTGGAAACGGGAACCGGGGAGCTGTTTTTT.

The gene calls are TRBV11-3 and TRBJ2-5; 12 bases map to TRBD1. The CDR3 totals 13 residues. Trimming at V came to 5 bases and at J to 12 bases, leaving 7 bases not matched to a gene. Germline V gives CDR1 SGHNT, CDR2 YENEEA. The CDR3 DNA reads TGTGCCAGCAGCCCGGGACAGGGGGCGGCCAAGTACTTC. Translating it yields CASSPGQGAAKYF.

V and J are TRBV5-6 and TRBJ1-1, with unresolved D. Germline lookup yields CDR1 SGHDT and CDR2 YYEEEE. There are 12 residues in the CDR3. Deletions cut 2 bases from V and 2 bases from J, with 4 bases between. The CDR3 DNA reads TGTGCCAGCAGCTTCTTTAACACTGAAGCTTTCTTT. Translating it yields CASSFFNTEAFF.

The J gene is TRBJ2-7, the V gene TRBV7-6; TRBD2 matches 9 bases. V lost 5 bases to trimming and J lost 7 bases; unmatched junction nucleotides: 15. CDR1 SGHVS and CDR2 FNYEAQ come from the germline V gene. CDR3 length: 16 amino acids. The CDR3 DNA reads TGTGCCAGCAGCCAGGCGGTGGCTAGCGGGATTGGGGAGCAGTACTTC. This encodes CASSQAVASGIGEQYF.

The chain joins TRBV6-6 to TRBJ1-5, with 8 bases that match TRBD1. Germline V lookup: CDR1 MNHNY, CDR2 SVGAGI (reference sequence). The trim removed 6 bases at V and 7 bases at J, leaving 5 bases unmatched. CDR3 size: 13 residues. The CDR3 DNA reads as TGTGCCAGCAGCGGACAGGGAGGGCAGCCCCAGCATTTT. The encoded protein is CASSGQGGQPQHF.

V is TRBV5-1 and J is TRBJ2-5, with TRBD2 as a possible D gene (6 bases). V gave up 8 bases and J gave up 3 bases, with 11 bases separating them. The germline V gene has CDR1 SGHRS and CDR2 YFSETQ. The CDR3 runs to 12 residues. Here the CDR3 reads CASGRIKETQYF. The CDR3 nucleotides are TGCGCCAGTGGGAGGATCAAAGAGACCCAGTACTTC. The full variable domain, completed using reference TRBV5-1 and TRBJ2-5, is KAGVTQTPRYLIKTRGQQVTLSCSPISGHRSVSWYQQTPGQGLQFLFEYFSETQRNKGNFPGRFSGRQFSNSRSEMNVSTLELGDSALYLCASGRIKETQYFGPGTRLLVL.